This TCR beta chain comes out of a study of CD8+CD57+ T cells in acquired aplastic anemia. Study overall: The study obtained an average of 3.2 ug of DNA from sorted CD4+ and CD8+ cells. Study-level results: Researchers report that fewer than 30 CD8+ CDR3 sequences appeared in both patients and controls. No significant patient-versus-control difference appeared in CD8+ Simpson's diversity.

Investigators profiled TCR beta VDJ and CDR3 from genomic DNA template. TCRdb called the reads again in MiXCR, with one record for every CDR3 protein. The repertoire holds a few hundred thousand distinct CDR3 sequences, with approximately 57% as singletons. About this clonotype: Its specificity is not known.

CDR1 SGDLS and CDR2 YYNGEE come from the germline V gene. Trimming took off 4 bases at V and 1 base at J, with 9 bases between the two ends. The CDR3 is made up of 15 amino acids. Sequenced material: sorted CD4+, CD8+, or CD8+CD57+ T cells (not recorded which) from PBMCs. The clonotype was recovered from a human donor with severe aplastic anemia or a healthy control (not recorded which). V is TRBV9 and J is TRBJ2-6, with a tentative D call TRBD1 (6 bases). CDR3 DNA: TGTGCCAGCAGCCTTCAGGGGTCTGGGGCCAACGTCCTGACTTTC. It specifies CASSLQGSGANVLTF.